Each of the 22 T cell receptor beta chains below was sequenced from the same sample in a study of blood T cell repertoires in COVID-19. The data were produced by immunoSEQ multiplex PCR, yet TCRdb's version contains in-frame clones alone and is incomplete. The sample consists of roughly 350,000 clones, approximately 91% of them appearing once. The source material was peripheral blood. These receptors were obtained from a woman in her seventies with COVID-19, enrolled during active disease.

This chain connects TRBV7-2 to TRBJ1-6; no clear D gene. This CDR3 spans 13 amino acids. Trimming took off 5 bases at V and 7 bases at J, with 9 bases between the two ends. Germline CDR1 and CDR2: SGHTA and FQGNSA. The CDR3 DNA reads as TGTGCCAGCAGCCTCGAGGGCAATTCACCCCTCCACTTT. Protein sequence: CASSLEGNSPLHF.

J is TRBJ2-3 and V is TRBV7-9; TRBD2 might be the D (5 bases). The V end was cut by 5 bases, the J end by 6 bases, with 12 bases between. The CDR3 is 13 amino acids. Germline CDR1 and CDR2: SEHNR and FQNEAQ (reference sequence). CDR3 sequence (DNA): TGTGCCAGCAGCCCATGGACTGGGGATACGCAGTATTTT. Its protein is CASSPWTGDTQYF.

V and J are TRBV24-1 and TRBJ1-1, with a tentative D call TRBD1 (6 bases). This CDR3 region has 13 residues. Trimming removed 2 bases at V and 4 bases at J, with 7 bases between. Germline V gene lookup returns CDR1 KGHDR and CDR2 SFDVKD. The CDR3 sequence: CATSDSGATEAFF. CDR3 nucleotide sequence: TGTGCCACCAGTGATTCAGGGGCCACTGAAGCTTTCTTT.

The genes are TRBV5-6 and TRBJ2-5; 8 bases agree with TRBD2. In germline, CDR1 is SGHDT, CDR2 YYEEEE. The CDR3 has 14 residues. The junction had 8 bases not matched to a gene; V was cut back by 5 bases and J by 5 bases. The CDR3, as DNA: TGTGCCAGCAGGACGGGACTAGTTAGCGAGACCCAGTACTTC. It translates to CASRTGLVSETQYF.

The chain combines TRBV3-1 (or the pseudogene TRBV3-2) with TRBJ2-1; TRBD2 is a possible D gene (6 bases). This CDR3 has 12 amino acids. Trimming pared 1 base from V and 14 bases from J, leaving 12 bases between. The germline CDR1 and CDR2 sequences are LGHDT and YNNKEL (reference sequence). The CDR3 is CASSQAGTQKFF. Written as DNA, the CDR3 is TGTGCCAGCAGCCAAGCCGGGACTCAGAAGTTCTTC.

V and J are TRBV6-5 and TRBJ1-4, with a tentative D call TRBD1 (6 bases). Germline loops: CDR1 MNHEY, CDR2 SVGAGI. This CDR3 is built from 13 residues. Deletions cut 6 bases from V and 7 bases from J, with 12 bases between. As DNA, the CDR3 is TGTGCCAGCAGGGGACAAGTTGGTGAAAAACTGTTTTTT. Protein: CASRGQVGEKLFF.

This rearrangement joins TRBV30 to TRBJ1-3; tentative D call: TRBD1 (6 bases). Germline CDR1 reads GTSNPN; CDR2 reads SVGIG (reference sequence). Trimming cost V 2 bases and J 7 bases, with 9 bases left between them. The CDR3 consists of 12 residues. The CDR3: CAWSFQGNTIYF. DNA for the CDR3: TGTGCCTGGAGTTTCCAGGGGAACACCATATATTTT.

This chain uses TRBV9 with TRBJ2-7, with 7 bases aligning to TRBD1. This CDR3 region has 14 residues. Per germline, CDR1 SGDLS and CDR2 YYNGEE. With V trimmed by 6 bases and J by 0 bases, 6 bases remained unmatched. The CDR3 protein is CASNVGDSSYEQYF. As DNA, the CDR3 is TGTGCCAGCAACGTGGGGGACAGCTCCTACGAGCAGTACTTC. The full variable domain, its missing parts supplied by reference TRBV9 and TRBJ2-7, is DSGVTQTPKHLITATGQRVTLRCSPRSGDLSVYWYQQSLDQGLQFLIQYYNGEERAKGNILERFSAQQFPDLHSELNLSSLELGDSALYFCASNVGDSSYEQYFGPGTRLTVT.

J is TRBJ1-1 and V is TRBV19; possible D gene TRBD1, 6 bases. Germline assignment: CDR1 LNHDA and CDR2 SQIVND (reference sequence). The CDR3 covers 15 residues. V was trimmed by 5 bases and J by 0 bases, leaving 13 bases between them. Written as DNA, the CDR3 is TGTGCCAGTAGTGTCTCCGGGACACTGAACACTGAAGCTTTCTTT. It is translated as CASSVSGTLNTEAFF.

The chain uses TRBV28 and TRBJ2-5; TRBD2 matches at 13 bases. The CDR3 totals 16 residues. Germline V lookup: CDR1 MDHEN, CDR2 SYDVKM. With 5 bases clipped from V and 3 bases from J, the junction kept 6 bases outside the gene matches. The CDR3 coding sequence is TGTGCCAGCAGTCCGTCCGGGACTAGCGGGGAAGAGACCCAGTACTTC. It is translated as CASSPSGTSGEETQYF. Complete variable domain (other parts from reference TRBV28 and TRBJ2-5): DVKVTQSSRYLVKRTGEKVFLECVQDMDHENMFWYRQDPGLGLRLIYFSYDVKMKEKGDIPEGYSVSREKKERFSLILESASTNQTSMYLCASSPSGTSGEETQYFGPGTRLLVL.

The rearrangement links TRBV9 to TRBJ2-3; 9 bases map to TRBD2. The CDR3 is 15 amino acids. Germline-derived CDR1 and CDR2 are SGDLS and YYNGEE. V lost 5 bases to trimming and J lost 9 bases; unmatched junction nucleotides: 13. CDR3 in amino acids: CASSADGLAGSTQYF. DNA of the CDR3: TGTGCCAGCAGTGCCGATGGTCTAGCGGGATCCACGCAGTATTTT.

This rearrangement joins TRBV9 to TRBJ2-7; 9 nucleotides agree with TRBD1. Unmatched junction bases numbered 6, after V lost 2 bases and J lost 6 bases. The CDR3 consists of 14 residues. Germline V gene sequence: CDR1 SGDLS, CDR2 YYNGEE. Here the CDR3 reads CASSVTGGNVEQYF. The DNA of the CDR3 is TGTGCCAGCAGCGTTACAGGGGGCAATGTCGAGCAGTACTTC.

The CDR3 protein is CASSPRGGQGRDQPQHF. CDR3 DNA: TGTGCCAGCAGCCCAAGGGGGGGACAGGGTCGGGATCAGCCCCAGCATTTT. This chain uses TRBV27 with TRBJ1-5; 9 nucleotides align to TRBD1. V lost 6 bases and J lost 5; bases outside the gene matches: 14. Germline V gene lookup returns CDR1 MNHEY and CDR2 SMNVEV (reference sequence). The CDR3 totals 17 residues.

V gene TRBV6-2 or TRBV6-3 combines with J gene TRBJ1-5, with 8 positions matching TRBD1. Germline CDR1 and CDR2: MNHEY and SVGEGT. Losses at the gene ends were 4 bases for V and 6 bases for J; bases not matched to a gene: 8. CDR3 length: 15 amino acids. CDR3 in amino acids: CASSFDRGHGQPQHF. CDR3 bases: TGTGCCAGCAGTTTCGACAGGGGTCATGGTCAGCCCCAGCATTTT.

This clone has just a few counts. This sequence joins TRBV27 and TRBJ1-5; 9 bases line up with TRBD1. The CDR3 runs to 15 residues. V lost 5 bases, J lost 7 bases, and 9 bases stayed unmatched. Germline lookup yields CDR1 MNHEY and CDR2 SMNVEV (reference sequence). In DNA form, the CDR3 reads TGTGCCAGCAGTCCCGTGAGAGACAGGGGGCAGCCCCAGCATTTT. Translating it yields CASSPVRDRGQPQHF.

The V and J genes are TRBV10-2 and TRBJ1-5; D ambiguous. The CDR3 loop spans 14 amino acids. Deletions cut 4 bases from V and 1 base from J, with 8 bases between. Germline-derived CDR1 and CDR2 are WSHSY and SAAADI. The CDR3 spells CASSGYQSNQPQHF. CDR3 DNA: TGCGCCAGCAGTGGATACCAGAGCAATCAGCCCCAGCATTTT.

This clone was observed a few times. The rearrangement links TRBV11-3 to TRBJ2-2; TRBD1 might be the D (5 bases). Germline V gives CDR1 SGHNT, CDR2 YENEEA. Trimming removed 3 bases from V and 1 base from J, with 6 bases in between. The CDR3 extends over 14 amino acids. The CDR3 sequence is CASSFDRNTGELFF. CDR3 in DNA: TGTGCCAGCAGCTTCGACAGGAACACCGGGGAGCTGTTTTTT.

This chain uses TRBV7-9 with TRBJ2-1; TRBD2 matches 7 bases. The CDR3 has 16 amino acids. The ends lost 2 bases at V and 6 bases at J; junction bases unmatched: 10. Germline CDR1 SEHNR, CDR2 FQNEAQ (reference sequence). The CDR3 spells CASSLLAGERANEQFF. The CDR3 coding sequence is TGTGCCAGCAGCTTATTAGCGGGCGAACGCGCCAATGAGCAGTTCTTC.

This clone was seen a few times. The gene calls are TRBV19 and TRBJ2-1, with D unresolved. The CDR3 length is 13 residues. Trimming removed 1 base at V and 6 bases at J, with 7 bases between. Germline CDR1 is LNHDA and CDR2 is SQIVND (reference sequence). As DNA, the CDR3 is TGTGCCAGTAGTATAGGGAACAGCAATGAGCAGTTCTTC. Its translation: CASSIGNSNEQFF.

The chain employs TRBV7-9 and TRBJ2-5, with D tentatively TRBD2 (5 bases). CDR1 is SEHNR and CDR2 is FQNEAQ in the germline V gene (reference sequence). This CDR3 is 12 amino acids long. Trimming took off 3 bases at V and 4 bases at J, with 6 bases between the two ends. This CDR3 is CASSFEGETQYF. The CDR3 DNA sequence: TGTGCCAGCAGCTTTGAGGGAGAGACCCAGTACTTC.

The V and J genes are TRBV28 and TRBJ2-7, with TRBD1 matching 7 bases. The CDR3 is 12 residues long. The ends lost 8 bases at V and 6 bases at J; junction bases unmatched: 7. Germline CDR1 MDHEN, CDR2 SYDVKM. In DNA form, the CDR3 reads TGTGCCAGCCAATCTGACAGGGTCGAGCAGTACTTC. It specifies CASQSDRVEQYF.

This rearrangement joins TRBV27 to TRBJ2-7, with 9 bases lining up with TRBD2. This CDR3 region has 17 residues. The V segment lost 4 bases and the J segment 2 bases; nucleotides outside the gene matches: 12. Germline CDR1 MNHEY, CDR2 SMNVEV (reference sequence). CDR3 sequence reads: CASSSARGGGAPYEQYF. Written as DNA, the CDR3 is TGTGCCAGCAGTTCCGCCCGGGGCGGGGGGGCCCCCTACGAGCAGTACTTC.